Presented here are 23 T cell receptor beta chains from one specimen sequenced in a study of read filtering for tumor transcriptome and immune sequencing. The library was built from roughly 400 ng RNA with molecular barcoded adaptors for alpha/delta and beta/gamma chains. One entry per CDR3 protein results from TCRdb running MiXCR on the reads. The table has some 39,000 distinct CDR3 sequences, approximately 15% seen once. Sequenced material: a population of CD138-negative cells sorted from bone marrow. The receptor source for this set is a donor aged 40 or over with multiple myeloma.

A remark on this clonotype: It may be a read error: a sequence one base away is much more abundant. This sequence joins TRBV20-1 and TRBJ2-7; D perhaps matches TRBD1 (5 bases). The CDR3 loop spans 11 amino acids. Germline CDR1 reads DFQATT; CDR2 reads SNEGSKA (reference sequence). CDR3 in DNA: TGCAGTGCTACCGACAGATACGAGCAGCACTTC. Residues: CSATDRYEQHF.

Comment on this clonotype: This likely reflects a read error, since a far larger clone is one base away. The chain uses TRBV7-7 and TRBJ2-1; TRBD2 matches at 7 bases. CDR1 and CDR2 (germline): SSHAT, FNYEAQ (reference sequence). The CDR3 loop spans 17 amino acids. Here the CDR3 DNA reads TGTGCCAGCAGCTGGGGTACTAGCGTGACACTCTACAATGAGCGGTTCTTC. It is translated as CASSWGTSVTLYNERFF.

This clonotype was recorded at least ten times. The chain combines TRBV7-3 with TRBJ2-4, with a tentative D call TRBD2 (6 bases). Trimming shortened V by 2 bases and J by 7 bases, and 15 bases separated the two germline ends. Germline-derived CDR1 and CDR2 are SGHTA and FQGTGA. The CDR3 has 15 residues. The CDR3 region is CASSLESGQGNIQYF. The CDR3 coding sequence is TGTGCCAGCAGCTTAGAAAGCGGGCAAGGGAACATTCAGTACTTC.

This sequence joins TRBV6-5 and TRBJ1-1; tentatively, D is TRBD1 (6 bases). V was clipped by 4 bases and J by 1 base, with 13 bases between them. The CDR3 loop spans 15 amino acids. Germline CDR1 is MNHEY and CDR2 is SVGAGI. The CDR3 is CASSSPQGRNTEAFF. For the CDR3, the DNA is TGTGCCAGCAGTTCCCCACAGGGAAGGAACACTGAAGCTTTCTTT.

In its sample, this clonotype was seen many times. CDR3 sequence (DNA): TGCGCCAGCAGCCTCCCGACAGGTGCGGGGGGGAACACTGAAGCTTTCTTT. It encodes CASSLPTGAGGNTEAFF. The rearrangement uses TRBV5-1 and TRBJ1-1, with D maybe TRBD1 (6 bases). Germline V lookup: CDR1 SGHRS, CDR2 YFSETQ. The V gene lost 4 bases and the J gene lost 1 base, with 20 bases spanning the gap. The CDR3 spans 17 residues. Full variable domain (outside the CDR3, taken from reference TRBV5-1 and TRBJ1-1): KAGVTQTPRYLIKTRGQQVTLSCSPISGHRSVSWYQQTPGQGLQFLFEYFSETQRNKGNFPGRFSGRQFSNSRSEMNVSTLELGDSALYLCASSLPTGAGGNTEAFFGQGTRLTVV.

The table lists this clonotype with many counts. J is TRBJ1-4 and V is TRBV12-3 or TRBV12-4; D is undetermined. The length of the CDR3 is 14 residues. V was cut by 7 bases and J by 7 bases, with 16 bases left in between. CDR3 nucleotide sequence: TGTGCCAGCACCCACCGGGGAGGAGGTGAAAAACTGTTTTTT. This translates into CASTHRGGGEKLFF.

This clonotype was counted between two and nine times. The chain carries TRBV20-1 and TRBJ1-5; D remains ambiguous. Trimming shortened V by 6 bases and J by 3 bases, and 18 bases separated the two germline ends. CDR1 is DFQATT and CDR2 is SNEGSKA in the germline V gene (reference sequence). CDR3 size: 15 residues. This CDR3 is CSASLGAAYNQPQHF. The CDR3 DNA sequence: TGCAGTGCCAGCCTTGGAGCAGCCTACAATCAGCCCCAGCATTTT.

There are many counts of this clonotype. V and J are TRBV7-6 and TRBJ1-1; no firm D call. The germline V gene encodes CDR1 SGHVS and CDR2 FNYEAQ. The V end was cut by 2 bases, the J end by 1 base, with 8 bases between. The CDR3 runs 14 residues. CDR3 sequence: CASSLLSANTEAFF. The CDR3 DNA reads TGTGCCAGCAGCTTATTATCGGCGAACACTGAAGCTTTCTTT.

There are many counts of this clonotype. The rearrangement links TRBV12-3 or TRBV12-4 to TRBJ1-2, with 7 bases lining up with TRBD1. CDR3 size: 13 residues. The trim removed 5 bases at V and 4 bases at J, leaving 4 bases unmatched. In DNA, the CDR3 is TGTGCCAGCAGTACGGACAGGCCCTATGGCTACACCTTC. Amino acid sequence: CASSTDRPYGYTF.

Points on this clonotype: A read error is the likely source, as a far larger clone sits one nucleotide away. As DNA, the CDR3 is TGTGCCAGCAGCACATACATCGAAGAGACCCAGTACTTC. As protein: CASSTYIEETQYF. The V call is TRBV11-2, the J call TRBJ2-5; the D is unclear. The CDR3 loop spans 13 amino acids. Trimming cost V 5 bases and J 3 bases, with 10 bases left between them. CDR1 is SGHAT and CDR2 is FQNNGV in the germline V gene.

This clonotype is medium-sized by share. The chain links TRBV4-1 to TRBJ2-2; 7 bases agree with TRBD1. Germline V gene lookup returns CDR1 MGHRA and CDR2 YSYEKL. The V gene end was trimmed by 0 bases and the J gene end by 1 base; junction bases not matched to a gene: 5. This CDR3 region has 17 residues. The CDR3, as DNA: TGCGCCAGCAGCCAAGATGGAGCAGGGGGGAACACCGGGGAGCTGTTTTTT. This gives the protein CASSQDGAGGNTGELFF.

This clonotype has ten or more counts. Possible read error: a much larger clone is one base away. The CDR3 here is CASSLNRPGSYGQYF. The CDR3 nucleotides are TGTGCCAGCAGTTTAAACAGGCCGGGCTCCTACGGGCAGTACTTC. The gene calls are TRBV27 and TRBJ2-7, with D possibly being TRBD1 (5 bases). Germline assignment: CDR1 MNHEY and CDR2 SMNVEV (reference sequence). The CDR3 covers 15 residues.

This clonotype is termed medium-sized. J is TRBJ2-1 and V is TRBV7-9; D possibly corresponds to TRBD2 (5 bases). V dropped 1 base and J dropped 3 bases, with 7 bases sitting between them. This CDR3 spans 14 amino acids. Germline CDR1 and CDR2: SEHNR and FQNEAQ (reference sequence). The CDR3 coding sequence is TGTGCCAGCAGCTTAGAACGGGGCTACAATGAGCAGTTCTTC. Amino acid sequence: CASSLERGYNEQFF.

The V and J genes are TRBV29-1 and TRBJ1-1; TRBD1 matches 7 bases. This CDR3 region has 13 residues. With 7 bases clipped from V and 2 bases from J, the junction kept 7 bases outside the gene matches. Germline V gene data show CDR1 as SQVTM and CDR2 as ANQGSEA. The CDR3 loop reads CSAGGTANTEAFF. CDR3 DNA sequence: TGCAGCGCCGGTGGGACAGCTAACACTGAAGCTTTCTTT. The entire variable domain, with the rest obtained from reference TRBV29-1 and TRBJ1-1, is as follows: SAVISQKPSRDICQRGTSLTIQCQVDSQVTMMFWYRQQPGQSLTLIATANQGSEATYESGFVIDKFPISRPNLTFSTLTVSNMSPEDSSIYLCSAGGTANTEAFFGQGTRLTVV.

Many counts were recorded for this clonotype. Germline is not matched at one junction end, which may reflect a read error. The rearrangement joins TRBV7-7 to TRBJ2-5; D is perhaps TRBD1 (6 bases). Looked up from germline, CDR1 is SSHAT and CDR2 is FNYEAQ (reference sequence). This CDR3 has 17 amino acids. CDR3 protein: CASSLGDRLGMQETQYF. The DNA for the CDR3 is TGTGCTAGCAGCTTAGGAGACAGGTTGGGCATGCAAGAGACCCAGTACTTC.

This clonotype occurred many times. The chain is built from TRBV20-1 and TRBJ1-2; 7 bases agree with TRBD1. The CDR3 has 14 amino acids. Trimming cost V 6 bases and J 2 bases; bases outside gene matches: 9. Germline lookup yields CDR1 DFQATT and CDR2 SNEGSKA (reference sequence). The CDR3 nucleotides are TGCAGTGCCCAAAAAACAGGGGCGAACTATGGCTACACCTTC. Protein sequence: CSAQKTGANYGYTF.

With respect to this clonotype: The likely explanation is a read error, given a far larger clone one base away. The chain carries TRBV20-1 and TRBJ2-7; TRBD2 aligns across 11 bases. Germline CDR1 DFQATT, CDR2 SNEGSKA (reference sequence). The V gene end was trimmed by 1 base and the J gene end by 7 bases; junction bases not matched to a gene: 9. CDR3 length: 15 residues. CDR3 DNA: TGCAGTGCTAGAGCCACTAGCGGGGGAGGCGATGAGCAGTACTTC. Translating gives CSARATSGGGDEQYF.

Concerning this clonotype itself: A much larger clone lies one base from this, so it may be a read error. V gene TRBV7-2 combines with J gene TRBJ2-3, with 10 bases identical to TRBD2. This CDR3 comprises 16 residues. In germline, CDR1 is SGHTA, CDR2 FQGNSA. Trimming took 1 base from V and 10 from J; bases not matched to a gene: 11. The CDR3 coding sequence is TGTGCCAGCAGCTTAGACAGCGGGGGGGCAAGCGATGCGCAGTATTTT. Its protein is CASSLDSGGASDAQYF.

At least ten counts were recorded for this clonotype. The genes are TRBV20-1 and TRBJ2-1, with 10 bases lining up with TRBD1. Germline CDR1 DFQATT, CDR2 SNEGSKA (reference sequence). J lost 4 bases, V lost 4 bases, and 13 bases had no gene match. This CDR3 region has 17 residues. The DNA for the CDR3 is TGCAGTGCTACCCGGGACAGGGGTAACTCAACGTACAATGAGCAGTTCTTC. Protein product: CSATRDRGNSTYNEQFF.

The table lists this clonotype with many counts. Written as DNA, the CDR3 is TGTGCCAGCACGACTAGTGAATCCTACAATGAGCAGTTCTTC. Amino acid sequence: CASTTSESYNEQFF. The chain is built from TRBV12-3 or TRBV12-4 and TRBJ2-1; maybe TRBD2 (6 bases). The CDR3 runs to 14 residues. Trimming left V 7 bases short and J 1 base short, with 11 bases between.

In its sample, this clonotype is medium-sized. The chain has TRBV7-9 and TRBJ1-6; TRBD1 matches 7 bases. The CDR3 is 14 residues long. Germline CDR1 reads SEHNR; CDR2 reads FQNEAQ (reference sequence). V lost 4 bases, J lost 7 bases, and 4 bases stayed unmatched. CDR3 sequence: CASSSGQANSPLHF. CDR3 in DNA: TGTGCCAGCAGCTCCGGACAGGCGAATTCACCCCTCCACTTT.

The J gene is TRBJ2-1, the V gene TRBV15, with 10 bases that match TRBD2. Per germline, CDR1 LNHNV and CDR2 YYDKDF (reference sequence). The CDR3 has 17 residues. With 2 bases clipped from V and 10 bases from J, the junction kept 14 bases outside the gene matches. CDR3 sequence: CATSRNSGGSSCKEQFF. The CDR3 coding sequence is TGTGCCACCAGCAGAAATAGCGGGGGGAGCTCCTGCAAAGAGCAGTTCTTC.

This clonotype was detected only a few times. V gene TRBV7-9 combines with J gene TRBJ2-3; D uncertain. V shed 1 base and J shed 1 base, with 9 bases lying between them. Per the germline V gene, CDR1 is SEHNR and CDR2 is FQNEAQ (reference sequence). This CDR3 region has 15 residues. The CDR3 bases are TGTGCCAGCAGCTTAGGTGGGATACGCACAGATACGCAGTATTTT. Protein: CASSLGGIRTDTQYF.